This entry concerns a single T cell receptor (beta chain). The sample is drawn from a study of blood T cell repertoires in COVID-19. Turning to the study itself: T cells, B-cell-depleted T cells, or PBMCs provided the cDNA or gDNA that served as material.

V was trimmed by 8 bases and J by 3 bases, leaving 10 bases between them. This CDR3 region has 12 residues. Per the germline V gene, CDR1 is ENHRY and CDR2 is SYGVKD. TCRdb's table, derived via immunoSEQ multiplex PCR, lists solely in-frame clones and lacks some. The sample comprises over 95,000 clones, 85% to 90% of which are singletons, and 4.6% rests with the top ten. Input material: peripheral blood. The source of this sequence is a woman aged 45-65 years with acute or convalescent COVID-19. The chain has TRBV10-3 and TRBJ2-5; tentative D call: TRBD2 (5 bases). The CDR3 reads CAIASGKETQYF. The CDR3 bases are TGTGCCATCGCTTCGGGGAAAGAGACCCAGTACTTC.